Sequencing of this T cell receptor beta chain was carried out in a study of cytomegalovirus exposure and HLA in healthy donors. The wider study: Clustering assigned over 70% of the approximately 400 genotyped donors to the Caucasian-associated ancestry cluster.

In the case of this clone: Its matching antigen is unknown.

The primer mix had 60 Vbeta and 13 Jbeta primers. Generated by immunoSEQ multiplex PCR, the TCRdb table keeps only in-frame clones and is missing some. The sample has over 85,000 clones, about two thirds seen once. Study-wide findings and caveats: According to reports, the classifier identified cytomegalovirus status with high specificity and sensitivity. Cytomegalovirus association was listed for around 180 TCR beta chains.

V dropped 2 bases and J dropped 1; count of bases not matched to a gene: 8. This CDR3 has 17 amino acids. In germline, CDR1 is GTSNPN, CDR2 SVGIG (reference sequence). The sequence came from a female donor in good health and CMV-seronegative. Sequences were obtained from PBMCs. The rearrangement joins TRBV30 to TRBJ1-5; 10 positions match TRBD1. CDR3 in DNA: TGTGCCTGGAGTAGGGACAGGGGTAGAGGGAGCAATCAGCCCCAGCATTTT. Translation gives CAWSRDRGRGSNQPQHF.